The rows below give T cell receptor beta chains drawn from one sample of a study of blood T cell repertoires in COVID-19. Some clones are missing from TCRdb's copy, which holds only in-frame ones; the method was immunoSEQ multiplex PCR. The table includes about 140,000 clones, approximately 88% detected once. The sequencing input was peripheral blood. These receptors originate from a man in his sixties with active or convalescent COVID-19. CDR3s include the opening cysteine and the closing phenylalanine or tryptophan. D genes are given only for firm matches. Expanded clones are given a class, and other clones once, few, many or no size at all.

length: 15; size: NA; J: TRBJ1-4; D: TRBD1; V: TRBV2; DNA: TGTGCCAGCAGTGACTTTCGACAGGGGAGAGAAAAACTGTTTTTT; CDR3: CASSDFRQGREKLFF
length: 15; size: NA; J: TRBJ1-5; D: TRBD1; V: TRBV24-1; DNA: TGTGCCACTGGGACAGGGGGCCTGAGCAATCAGCCCCAGCATTTT; CDR3: CATGTGGLSNQPQHF
length: 16; size: NA; J: TRBJ1-5; D: NA; V: TRBV19; DNA: TGTGCCAGTAGTATCTTCCCGAGGGATCCAAATCAGCCCCAGCATTTT; CDR3: CASSIFPRDPNQPQHF
length: 16; size: NA; J: TRBJ2-3; D: TRBD2; V: TRBV10-3; DNA: TGTGCCATCAGAGGAACTAGCGGAGCTAGCACAGATACGCAGTATTTT; CDR3: CAIRGTSGASTDTQYF
length: 15; size: NA; J: TRBJ1-2; D: NA; V: TRBV7-2; DNA: TGTGCCAGCAGCAAATACTCGGACGGGGAAGGGGGCTACACCTTC; CDR3: CASSKYSDGEGGYTF
length: 16; size: NA; J: TRBJ2-1; D: TRBD2; V: TRBV4-2; DNA: TGTGCCAGCAGCCATTCTAGCGGGAGCCAGTACAATGAGCAGTTCTTC; CDR3: CASSHSSGSQYNEQFF
length: 15; size: NA; J: TRBJ1-3; D: NA; V: TRBV28; DNA: TGTGCCAGCAGTTCGGGGGGGGGCTCTGGAAACACCATATATTTT; CDR3: CASSSGGGSGNTIYF
length: 13; size: NA; J: TRBJ1-1; D: NA; V: TRBV6-2/TRBV6-3; DNA: TGTGCCAGCAGTTACCTAAGAGGGACTGAAGCTTTCTTT; CDR3: CASSYLRGTEAFF
length: 12; size: NA; J: TRBJ2-3; D: TRBD2; V: TRBV10-2; DNA: TGCGCCAGTTCGGGGGGGCCAGATACGCAGTATTTT; CDR3: CASSGGPDTQYF
length: 15; size: NA; J: TRBJ1-6; D: TRBD1; V: TRBV7-2; DNA: TGTGCCAGCAGCTTAGCGACAGGGGCCGGTTCACCCCTCCACTTT; CDR3: CASSLATGAGSPLHF
length: 16; size: NA; J: TRBJ2-2; D: TRBD1; V: TRBV7-2; DNA: TGTGCCAGCAGCTCGCAGGGACAGGGATACACCGGGGAGCTGTTTTTT; CDR3: CASSSQGQGYTGELFF
length: 17; size: NA; J: TRBJ2-6; D: TRBD2; V: TRBV14; DNA: TGTGCCACTAAGACTAGCGGGTTGAGCTCTGGGGCCAACGTCCTGACTTTC; CDR3: CATKTSGLSSGANVLTF
length: 13; size: NA; J: TRBJ2-7; D: NA; V: TRBV5-6; DNA: TGTGCCAGCAGCTTGGGGCGGACCTACGAGCAGTACTTC; CDR3: CASSLGRTYEQYF
length: 16; size: once; J: TRBJ2-3; D: TRBD1; V: TRBV7-2; DNA: TGTGCCAGCAGCTTAGTGTGGACAGGAGCCACAGATACGCAGTATTTT; CDR3: CASSLVWTGATDTQYF
length: 14; size: once; J: TRBJ2-5; D: NA; V: TRBV6-6; DNA: TGTGCCAGCAGTTACGGGAGGAGCTCAAGGGACCAGTACTTC; CDR3: CASSYGRSSRDQYF
length: 13; size: NA; J: TRBJ2-1; D: TRBD2; V: TRBV7-3; DNA: TGTGCCAGCAGCACGGGACTAGCGGCGTCGCCGTTCTTC; CDR3: CASSTGLAASPFF
length: 15; size: NA; J: TRBJ2-5; D: NA; V: TRBV19; DNA: TGTGCCAGTAGTGGAAACACAGGGTCTAAAGAGACCCAGTACTTC; CDR3: CASSGNTGSKETQYF
length: 13; size: many; J: TRBJ2-7; D: TRBD1; V: TRBV7-3; DNA: TGTGCCAGCAGCGCGGGACAGGGGTTCGAGCAGTACTTC; CDR3: CASSAGQGFEQYF
length: 13; size: NA; J: TRBJ2-7; D: TRBD2; V: TRBV10-3; DNA: TGTGCCATCAGCGGGACTAGCGGGAACGAGCAGTACTTC; CDR3: CAISGTSGNEQYF
length: 13; size: NA; J: TRBJ1-1; D: NA; V: TRBV7-2; DNA: TGTGCCAGCAGCACACACGAGAACACTGAAGCTTTCTTT; CDR3: CASSTHENTEAFF
length: 11; size: NA; J: TRBJ1-2; D: TRBD1; V: TRBV20-1; DNA: TGCAGTACTGACAGGGACTATGGCTACACCTTC; CDR3: CSTDRDYGYTF
length: 16; size: medium-sized; J: TRBJ2-5; D: TRBD2; V: TRBV9; DNA: TGTGCCAGCAGCACTCCCCTAGCGGGAGGGTTGAAGACCCAGTACTTC; CDR3: CASSTPLAGGLKTQYF
length: 13; size: once; J: TRBJ1-1; D: NA; V: TRBV3-1/TRBV3-2; DNA: TGTGCCAGCAGCCAAGTCGTCGGCACTGAAGCTTTCTTT; CDR3: CASSQVVGTEAFF
length: 16; size: NA; J: TRBJ2-1; D: NA; V: TRBV7-2; DNA: TGTGCCAGCAGCCTCAGGGGTAGCGGGTATTACAATGAGCAGTTCTTC; CDR3: CASSLRGSGYYNEQFF
length: 14; size: NA; J: TRBJ2-1; D: TRBD1; V: TRBV2; DNA: TGTGCCAGCAGTCGAGGGACAGGGGGCAATGAGCAGTTCTTC; CDR3: CASSRGTGGNEQFF
length: 15; size: once; J: TRBJ2-1; D: NA; V: TRBV7-3; DNA: TGTGCCAGCAGCTTAAGTCGGGAGTCCTACAATGAGCAGTTCTTC; CDR3: CASSLSRESYNEQFF
length: 14; size: NA; J: TRBJ1-5; D: TRBD1; V: TRBV28; DNA: TGTGCCAGCAGATCGGGACAGTTAAATCAGCCCCAGCATTTT; CDR3: CASRSGQLNQPQHF
length: 15; size: NA; J: TRBJ1-2; D: TRBD1; V: TRBV7-9; DNA: TGTGCCAGCAGCTCCACCCTTGGACAGGGCCATGGCTACACCTTC; CDR3: CASSSTLGQGHGYTF
length: 22; size: NA; J: TRBJ1-5; D: NA; V: TRBV24-1; DNA: TGTGCCACCAGTGATCCCCTTACAAGGCGGACGACCTCAACGGAGGGCAATCAGCCCCAGCATTTT; CDR3: CATSDPLTRRTTSTEGNQPQHF
length: 15; size: NA; J: TRBJ1-2; D: TRBD1; V: TRBV28; DNA: TGTGCCAGCAGACCCGGACAGGGGGGTAACTATGGCTACACCTTC; CDR3: CASRPGQGGNYGYTF
length: 15; size: NA; J: TRBJ2-2; D: NA; V: TRBV7-3; DNA: TGTGCCAGCAGCTCGTCGGGAACGAACACCGGGGAGCTGTTTTTT; CDR3: CASSSSGTNTGELFF
length: 14; size: NA; J: TRBJ2-5; D: TRBD1; V: TRBV7-9; DNA: TGTGCCAGCAGCCGTCTACAGGGGATAGAGACCCAGTACTTC; CDR3: CASSRLQGIETQYF
length: 15; size: NA; J: TRBJ1-5; D: NA; V: TRBV2; DNA: TGTGCCAGCAGTGAAGGGAGGACTGTCAATCAGCCCCAGCATTTT; CDR3: CASSEGRTVNQPQHF
length: 17; size: NA; J: TRBJ2-1; D: NA; V: TRBV27; DNA: TGTGCCAGCAGCTTCGGCCCCGGGGGGCCATCCTACAATGAGCAGTTCTTC; CDR3: CASSFGPGGPSYNEQFF
length: 17; size: NA; J: TRBJ1-2; D: TRBD1; V: TRBV3-1/TRBV3-2; DNA: TGTGCCAGCAGCCAAGGAGGGGGCAAGACCTTTAACTATGGCTACACCTTC; CDR3: CASSQGGGKTFNYGYTF
length: 13; size: NA; J: TRBJ1-4; D: NA; V: TRBV5-1; DNA: TGCGCCAGCAGCTTGGCCGGGTTTGAAAAACTGTTTTTT; CDR3: CASSLAGFEKLFF
length: 14; size: once; J: TRBJ2-7; D: TRBD2; V: TRBV7-2; DNA: TGTGCCAGCAGCTTTGGACTAGATAGGGGCGAGCAGTACTTC; CDR3: CASSFGLDRGEQYF
length: 14; size: NA; J: TRBJ1-1; D: NA; V: TRBV19; DNA: TGTGCCAGTAGTACCCTCCTCGGGGGGAATGAAGCTTTCTTT; CDR3: CASSTLLGGNEAFF
length: 15; size: NA; J: TRBJ2-1; D: TRBD1; V: TRBV28; DNA: TGTGCCAGCGCTGGTGGGCTAGCAGGGGGCAATGAGCAGTTCTTC; CDR3: CASAGGLAGGNEQFF
length: 15; size: few; J: TRBJ1-5; D: TRBD1; V: TRBV7-9; DNA: TGTGCCAGCAGCTCGGGACAGGGGAGCAATCAGCCCCAGCATTTT; CDR3: CASSSGQGSNQPQHF
length: 17; size: NA; J: TRBJ2-3; D: TRBD2; V: TRBV10-2; DNA: TGCGCCAGCAGTGAGTCGACTGGCCTAGCGGGCACAGATACGCAGTATTTT; CDR3: CASSESTGLAGTDTQYF
length: 15; size: NA; J: TRBJ2-3; D: TRBD2; V: TRBV10-1; DNA: TGCGCCAGCAGTGCGCGGGAGATGGGGCTTGATACGCAGTATTTT; CDR3: CASSAREMGLDTQYF
length: 13; size: NA; J: TRBJ1-2; D: TRBD1; V: TRBV7-2; DNA: TGTGCCAGCAGCCAGACAGGGGTAAGCGGCTACACCTTC; CDR3: CASSQTGVSGYTF
length: 17; size: NA; J: TRBJ2-7; D: TRBD2; V: TRBV19; DNA: TGTGCCAGTAGTATAGGGTCCCGGACTAGCGGGAGTTACGAGCAGTACTTC; CDR3: CASSIGSRTSGSYEQYF
length: 13; size: NA; J: TRBJ2-7; D: NA; V: TRBV7-8; DNA: TGTGCCAGCAGCTTAGAAGAGGGTTACGAGCAGTACTTC; CDR3: CASSLEEGYEQYF
length: 15; size: NA; J: TRBJ2-3; D: TRBD2; V: TRBV10-1; DNA: TGCGCCAGCAGTGAATCTAGCGGTAGCACAGATACGCAGTATTTT; CDR3: CASSESSGSTDTQYF
length: 16; size: NA; J: TRBJ1-5; D: NA; V: TRBV19; DNA: TGTGCCAGTAGTATGAGGAGGTGGGATAGCAATCAGCCCCAGCATTTT; CDR3: CASSMRRWDSNQPQHF
length: 16; size: NA; J: TRBJ1-1; D: NA; V: TRBV14; DNA: TGTGCCAGCAGCCAAGATCTAGGACAAATAAACACTGAAGCTTTCTTT; CDR3: CASSQDLGQINTEAFF
length: 15; size: few; J: TRBJ2-1; D: TRBD2; V: TRBV19; DNA: TGTGCCAGTAGTAACGAGCCTAGCGGGTTGGGTGAGCAGTTCTTC; CDR3: CASSNEPSGLGEQFF
length: 19; size: NA; J: TRBJ2-7; D: TRBD2; V: TRBV5-6; DNA: TGTGCCAGCAGCTTGTTCCATTGGGACACTAGCGGGAATACCTACGAGCAGTACTTC; CDR3: CASSLFHWDTSGNTYEQYF
length: 15; size: NA; J: TRBJ2-1; D: TRBD2; V: TRBV7-9; DNA: TGTGCCAGCAGCTTGACTAGCGGGAGTGGGAATGAGCAGTTCTTC; CDR3: CASSLTSGSGNEQFF
length: 14; size: NA; J: TRBJ2-5; D: NA; V: TRBV7-9; DNA: TGTGCCAGCAGCCCCCCACAGGGCCAAGAGACCCAGTACTTC; CDR3: CASSPPQGQETQYF
length: 15; size: few; J: TRBJ1-3; D: TRBD1; V: TRBV11-2; DNA: TGTGCCAGCGGATGGACAGGGGCCTCTGGAAACACCATATATTTT; CDR3: CASGWTGASGNTIYF
length: 15; size: NA; J: TRBJ1-5; D: TRBD1; V: TRBV6-2/TRBV6-3; DNA: TGTGCCAGCAGTTGGGGACAGGGGAAGAATCAGCCCCAGCATTTT; CDR3: CASSWGQGKNQPQHF
length: 13; size: NA; J: TRBJ2-3; D: NA; V: TRBV24-1; DNA: TGTGCCACCAGTGATTCTCCCGGTGATACGCAGTATTTT; CDR3: CATSDSPGDTQYF